The clone carrying this TCR beta chain was seen at least ten times. CDR1 SNHLY and CDR2 FYNNEI come from the germline V gene. The CDR3 runs to 14 residues. V gave up 6 bases and J gave up 2 bases; unmatched junction bases: 6. Both iRepertoire HTBI primers and Arm-PCR of CDR3 regions were used to build the TCR beta libraries. Using its own MiXCR run on the multiplex PCR reads, TCRdb lists one record per CDR3 protein. The sample records over 350,000 distinct CDR3 sequences, about 15% being singletons. These data are taken from a study of regulatory T cells in long-lasting Graves disease. The sample's time point: newly diagnosed GD, antithyroid drugs for less than 3 months. After RNA was extracted from PBMCs, the TCR library was made from it. These sequences were also reported in another study, on T cells in Graves' hyperthyroidism and ophthalmopathy.

The sequence derives from a woman aged 45-65 years with Graves disease. The material was peripheral blood mononuclear cells (PBMCs), obtained at new diagnosis, from a patient treated with antithyroid drugs. This chain uses TRBV2 with TRBJ1-2; TRBD1 matches 7 bases. CDR3 loop: CASRLDRTNYGYTF. Here the CDR3 DNA reads TGTGCCAGCAGGTTGGACAGGACCAACTATGGCTACACCTTC.